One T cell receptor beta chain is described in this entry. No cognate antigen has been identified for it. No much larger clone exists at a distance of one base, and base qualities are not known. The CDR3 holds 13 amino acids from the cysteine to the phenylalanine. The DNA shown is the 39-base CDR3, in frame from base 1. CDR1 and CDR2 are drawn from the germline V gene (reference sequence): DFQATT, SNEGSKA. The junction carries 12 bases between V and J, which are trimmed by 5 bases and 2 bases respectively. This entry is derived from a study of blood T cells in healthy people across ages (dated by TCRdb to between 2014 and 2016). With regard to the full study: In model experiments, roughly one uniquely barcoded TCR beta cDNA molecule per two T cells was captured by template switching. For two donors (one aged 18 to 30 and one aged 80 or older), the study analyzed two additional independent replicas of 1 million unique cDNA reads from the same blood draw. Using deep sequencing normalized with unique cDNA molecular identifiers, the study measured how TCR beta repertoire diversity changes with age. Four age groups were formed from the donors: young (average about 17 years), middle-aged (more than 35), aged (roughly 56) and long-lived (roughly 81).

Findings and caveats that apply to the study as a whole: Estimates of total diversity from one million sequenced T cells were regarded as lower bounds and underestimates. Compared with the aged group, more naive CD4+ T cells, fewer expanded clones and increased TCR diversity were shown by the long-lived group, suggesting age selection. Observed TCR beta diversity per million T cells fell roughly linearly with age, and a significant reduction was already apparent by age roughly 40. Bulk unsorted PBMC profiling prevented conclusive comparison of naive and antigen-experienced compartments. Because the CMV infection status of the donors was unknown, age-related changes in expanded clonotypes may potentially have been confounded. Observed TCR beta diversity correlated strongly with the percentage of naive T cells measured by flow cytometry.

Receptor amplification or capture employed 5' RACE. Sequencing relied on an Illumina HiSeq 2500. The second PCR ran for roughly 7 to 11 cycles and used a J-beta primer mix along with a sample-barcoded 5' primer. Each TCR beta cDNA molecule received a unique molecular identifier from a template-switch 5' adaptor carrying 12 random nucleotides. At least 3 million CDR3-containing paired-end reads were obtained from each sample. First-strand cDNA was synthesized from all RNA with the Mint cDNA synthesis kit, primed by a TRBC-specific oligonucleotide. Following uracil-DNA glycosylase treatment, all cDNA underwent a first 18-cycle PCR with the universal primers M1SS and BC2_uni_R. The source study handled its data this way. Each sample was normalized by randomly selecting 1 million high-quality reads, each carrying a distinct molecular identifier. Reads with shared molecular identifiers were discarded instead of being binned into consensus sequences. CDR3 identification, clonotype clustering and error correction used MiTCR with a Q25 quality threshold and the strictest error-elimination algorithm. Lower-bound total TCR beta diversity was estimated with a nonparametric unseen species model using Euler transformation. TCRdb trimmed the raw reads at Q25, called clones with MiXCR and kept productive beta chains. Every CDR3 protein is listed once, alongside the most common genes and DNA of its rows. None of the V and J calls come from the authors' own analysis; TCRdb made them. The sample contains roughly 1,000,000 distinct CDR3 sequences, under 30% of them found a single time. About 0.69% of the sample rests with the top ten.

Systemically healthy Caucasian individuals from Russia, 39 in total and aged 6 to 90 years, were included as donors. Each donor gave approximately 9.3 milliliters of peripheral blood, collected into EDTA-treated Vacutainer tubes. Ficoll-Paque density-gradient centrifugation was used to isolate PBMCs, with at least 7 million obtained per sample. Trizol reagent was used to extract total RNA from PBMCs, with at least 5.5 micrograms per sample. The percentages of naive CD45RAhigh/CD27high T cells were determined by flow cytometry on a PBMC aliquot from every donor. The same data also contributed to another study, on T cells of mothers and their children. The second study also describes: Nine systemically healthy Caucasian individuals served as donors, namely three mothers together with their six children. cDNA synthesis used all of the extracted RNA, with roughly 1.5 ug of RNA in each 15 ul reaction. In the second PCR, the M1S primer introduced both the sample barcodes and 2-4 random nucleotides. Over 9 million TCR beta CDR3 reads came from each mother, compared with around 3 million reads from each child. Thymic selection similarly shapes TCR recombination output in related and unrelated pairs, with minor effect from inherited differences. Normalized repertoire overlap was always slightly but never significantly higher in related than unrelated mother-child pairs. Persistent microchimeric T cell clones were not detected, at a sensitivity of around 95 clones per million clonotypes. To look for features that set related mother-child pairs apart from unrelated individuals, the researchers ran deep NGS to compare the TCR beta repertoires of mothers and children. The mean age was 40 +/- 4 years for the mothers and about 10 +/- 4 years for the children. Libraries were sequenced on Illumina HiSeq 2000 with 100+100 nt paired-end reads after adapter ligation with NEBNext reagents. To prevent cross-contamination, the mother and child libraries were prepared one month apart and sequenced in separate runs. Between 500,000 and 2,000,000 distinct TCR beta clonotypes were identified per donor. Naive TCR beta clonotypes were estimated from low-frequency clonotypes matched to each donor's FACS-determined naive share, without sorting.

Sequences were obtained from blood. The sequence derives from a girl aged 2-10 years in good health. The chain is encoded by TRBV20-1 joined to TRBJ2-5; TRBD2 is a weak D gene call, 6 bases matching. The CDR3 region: CSAPLATQETQYF. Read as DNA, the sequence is TGCAGTGCTCCCCTAGCGACTCAAGAGACCCAGTACTTC.